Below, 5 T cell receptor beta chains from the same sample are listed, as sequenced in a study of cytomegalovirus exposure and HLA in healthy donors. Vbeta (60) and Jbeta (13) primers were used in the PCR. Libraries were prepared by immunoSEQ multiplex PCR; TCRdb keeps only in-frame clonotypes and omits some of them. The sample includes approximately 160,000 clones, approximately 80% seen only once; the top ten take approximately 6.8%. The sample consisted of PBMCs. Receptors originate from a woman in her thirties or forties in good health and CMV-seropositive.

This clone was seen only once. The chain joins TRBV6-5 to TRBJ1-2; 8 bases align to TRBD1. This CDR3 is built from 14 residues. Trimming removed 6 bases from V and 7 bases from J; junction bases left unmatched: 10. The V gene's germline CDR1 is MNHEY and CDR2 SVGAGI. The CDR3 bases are TGTGCCAGCAGCTCAATCAGGACAGGGCTTGGCTACACCTTC. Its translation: CASSSIRTGLGYTF.

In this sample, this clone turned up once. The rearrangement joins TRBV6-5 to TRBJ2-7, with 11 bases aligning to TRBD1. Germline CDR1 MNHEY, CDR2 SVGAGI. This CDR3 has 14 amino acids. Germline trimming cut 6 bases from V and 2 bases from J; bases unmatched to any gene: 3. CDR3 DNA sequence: TGTGCCAGCAGATCGGGACAGGGGGCCTACGAGCAGTACTTC. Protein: CASRSGQGAYEQYF.

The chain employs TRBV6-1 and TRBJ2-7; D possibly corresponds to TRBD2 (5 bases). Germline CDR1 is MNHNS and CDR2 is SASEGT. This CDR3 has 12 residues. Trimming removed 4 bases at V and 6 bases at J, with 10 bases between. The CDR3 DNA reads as TGTGCCAGCAGTGTTAACGGGGTCGAGCAGTACTTC. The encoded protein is CASSVNGVEQYF.

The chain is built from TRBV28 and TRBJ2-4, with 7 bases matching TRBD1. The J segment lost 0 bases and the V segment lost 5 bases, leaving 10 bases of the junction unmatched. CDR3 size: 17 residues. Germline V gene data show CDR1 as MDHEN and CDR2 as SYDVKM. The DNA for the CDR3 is TGTGCCAGCAGTCATTCTAAGGGGGCGAGAGCCAAAAACATTCAGTACTTC. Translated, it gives CASSHSKGARAKNIQYF.

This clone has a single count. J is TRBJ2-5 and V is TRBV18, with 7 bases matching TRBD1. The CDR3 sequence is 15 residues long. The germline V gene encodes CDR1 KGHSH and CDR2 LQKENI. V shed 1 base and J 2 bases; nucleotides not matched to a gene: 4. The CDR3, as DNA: TGTGCCAGCTCACCACAATCAGGGGGTCAAGAGACCCAGTACTTC. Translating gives CASSPQSGGQETQYF.